Detailed here is one T cell receptor beta chain. Its antigen is not known. The data belong to a study of T cell repertoires in ileal Crohn's disease. Study results and limitations: Endoscopy was done a median roughly 7.1 months after surgery.

Described time point: neoterminal ileum biopsy at postoperative endoscopy, about 6 months after surgery. Germline CDR1 SEHNR, CDR2 FQNEAQ (reference sequence). This CDR3 contains 16 residues. Trimming at V came to 4 bases and at J to 5 bases, leaving 5 bases not matched to a gene. Method: immunoSEQ multiplex PCR; TCRdb's copy keeps in-frame clones and lacks some. The table records 7,400 or so clones, 72% of them present only once. The TCR was taken from an adult with Crohn's disease. The sample comprised ileal tissue. The V gene is TRBV7-9, the J gene TRBJ2-2, with 12 bases fitting TRBD2. Here the CDR3 reads CASSSRLAGETGELFF. In DNA form, the CDR3 reads TGTGCCAGCAGCTCCAGACTAGCGGGAGAAACCGGGGAGCTGTTTTTT. The entire variable domain, with the rest obtained from reference TRBV7-9 and TRBJ2-2, is as follows: DTGVSQNPRHKITKRGQNVTFRCDPISEHNRLYWYRQTLGQGPEFLTYFQNEAQLEKSRLLSDRFSAERPKGSFSTLEIQRTEQGDSAMYLCASSSRLAGETGELFFGEGSRLTVL.